The source of this T cell receptor beta chain is a study of blood T cell repertoires in COVID-19. Study in general: The study drew acute and convalescent COVID-19 samples from the United States, Italy and Spain. PBMCs, B-cell-depleted T cells, or T cells were the source of the cDNA or gDNA that made up the material.

In the authors' methods: Amplified reference gene primers provided the basis for estimating nucleated cell counts. This table comes from immunoSEQ multiplex PCR, and its TCRdb copy is limited to in-frame clones, with some not included. The DNA gave D and trimming, while V, J and clone size come from that table. Among some 130,000 clones listed, roughly 84% were seen once. There are 13 residues in the CDR3. Germline lookup yields CDR1 LGHDT and CDR2 YNNKEL (reference sequence). V was clipped by 3 bases and J by 4 bases; unmatched bases: 3. The sequence came from a woman over 75 with acute or convalescent COVID-19. The J gene is TRBJ2-7, the V gene TRBV3-1 (or the pseudogene TRBV3-2), with 7 positions matching TRBD2. Sequencing used peripheral blood. CDR3 sequence (DNA): TGTGCCAGCAGCCAGGCAGCGGGGTACGAGCAGTACTTC. Translation gives CASSQAAGYEQYF.